The T cell receptor beta chain under discussion was sequenced for a study of T cell repertoires in ileal Crohn's disease. Study results and caveats: Sorted CD8 T cells held more high-frequency clones than CD4. Endoscopic recurrence occurred in every patient whose clonality exceeded 26.8%.

Clones were read by immunoSEQ multiplex PCR, and TCRdb kept only the in-frame ones, dropping some. The repertoire includes about 5,500 clones, 80% of them detected once, and roughly 25% sits in the top ten. Trimming pared 2 bases from V and 4 bases from J, leaving 12 bases between. Per the germline V gene, CDR1 is LNHDA and CDR2 is SQIVND (reference sequence). The CDR3 contains 15 residues. Concerning this clone itself: Its antigen is unknown.

The receptor's source is an adult with Crohn's disease. The chain has TRBV19 and TRBJ2-1; tentatively, D is TRBD1 (6 bases). The sequenced sample consisted of ileal tissue. The CDR3 loop is CASSIQWGPYNEQFF. The CDR3 region has the DNA TGTGCCAGTAGTATACAGTGGGGGCCGTACAATGAGCAGTTCTTC.